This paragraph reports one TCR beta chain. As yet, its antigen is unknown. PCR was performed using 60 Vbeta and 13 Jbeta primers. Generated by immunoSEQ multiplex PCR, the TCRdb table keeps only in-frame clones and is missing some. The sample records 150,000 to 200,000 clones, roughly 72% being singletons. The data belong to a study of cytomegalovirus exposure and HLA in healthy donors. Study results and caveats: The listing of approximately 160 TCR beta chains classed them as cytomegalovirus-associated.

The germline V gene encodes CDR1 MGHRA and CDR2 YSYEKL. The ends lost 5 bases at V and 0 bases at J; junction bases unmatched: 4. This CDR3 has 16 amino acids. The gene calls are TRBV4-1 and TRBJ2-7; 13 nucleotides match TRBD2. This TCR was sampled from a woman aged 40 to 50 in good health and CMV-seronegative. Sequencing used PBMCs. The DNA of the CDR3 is TGCGCCAGCAGCGACTGGACTAGCGGGAGCTCCTACGAGCAGTACTTC. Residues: CASSDWTSGSSYEQYF.